This T cell receptor (beta chain) stems from a study of blood T cells in healthy people across ages. Investigators took around 10 milliliters of peripheral blood from every donor. Trimming removed 3 bases from V and 6 bases from J; junction bases left unmatched: 7. The germline V gene encodes CDR1 DFQATT and CDR2 SNEGSKA (reference sequence). CDR3 size: 14 residues. In its sample, this clonotype was seen many times. A J-beta primer mix and a sample-barcoded 5' primer were used in a second PCR of about 6 to 12 cycles. Each CDR3 protein is one row after TCRdb ran MiXCR on the 5' RACE reads. The table shows some 880,000 distinct CDR3 sequences, with roughly 35% occurring only once.

The sequenced sample was blood. The chain is built from TRBV20-1 and TRBJ2-3; 9 positions match TRBD2. This clonotype was obtained from a young man in good health. CDR3 coding DNA: TGCAGTGCTAGCGGCGGGGGGGCATCGGATACGCAGTATTTT. Encoded protein: CSASGGGASDTQYF.